This is a list of T cell receptor beta chains from one sample in a study of radiation and T cells in renal cell carcinoma. Assay used: immunoSEQ multiplex PCR; TCRdb lists only in-frame clones, some missing. The table shows around 180,000 clones, with 88% occurring only once. Sample: blood, taken from a patient whose treatment included radiotherapy and nephrectomy. These receptor sequences come from a woman in her fifties or sixties with renal cell carcinoma. CDR3s include the opening cysteine and the closing phenylalanine or tryptophan. A D gene is named only where the DNA matches it firmly. A row's size may be missing; if present it is once, few, many or a size class.

clone size	D gene	V gene	J gene	CDR3 protein	CDR3 DNA
NA	NA	TRBV13	TRBJ2-7	CASSDTAGAYEQYF	TGTGCCAGCAGCGATACCGCAGGGGCCTACGAGCAGTACTTC
NA	NA	TRBV4-2	TRBJ2-3	CASSQATSTDTQYF	TGTGCCAGCAGCCAGGCTACGAGCACAGATACGCAGTATTTT
NA	NA	TRBV9	TRBJ2-7	CASSPVAGSSYEQYF	TGTGCCAGCAGCCCTGTCGCGGGGAGCTCCTACGAGCAGTACTTC
NA	TRBD1	TRBV6-5	TRBJ2-7	CASSSPQGSYEQYF	TGTGCCAGCAGTTCACCACAGGGGTCCTACGAGCAGTACTTC
NA	NA	TRBV5-1	TRBJ1-1	CASSPQGSTEAFF	TGCGCCAGCAGCCCACAGGGCTCCACTGAAGCTTTCTTT
NA	TRBD1	TRBV6-4	TRBJ1-2	CASSAPGQTYGYTF	TGTGCCAGCAGCGCCCCGGGACAGACTTATGGCTACACCTTC
NA	NA	TRBV2	TRBJ1-5	CASSEGRLSNQPQHF	TGTGCCAGCAGTGAGGGCAGGTTGAGCAATCAGCCCCAGCATTTT
NA	NA	TRBV10-2	TRBJ1-1	CASSENALDSWNTEAFF	TGCGCCAGCAGTGAGAACGCGTTGGACAGCTGGAACACTGAAGCTTTCTTT
NA	TRBD1	TRBV18	TRBJ1-3	CASSPTGGTAGNTIYF	TGTGCCAGCTCACCAACAGGGGGGACGGCTGGAAACACCATATATTTT
few	NA	TRBV4-1	TRBJ2-1	CASSQDREKGYNEQFF	TGCGCCAGCAGCCAAGACAGGGAAAAAGGCTACAATGAGCAGTTCTTC
NA	TRBD1	TRBV5-6	TRBJ2-1	CASSLGQGYNEQFF	TGTGCCAGCAGCTTGGGACAGGGGTACAATGAGCAGTTCTTC
NA	TRBD1	TRBV4-2	TRBJ1-4	CASSSRDRGPTNEKLFF	TGTGCCAGCAGCTCACGCGACAGGGGCCCAACTAATGAAAAACTGTTTTTT
NA	NA	TRBV15	TRBJ1-5	CATSSIRSIRGQPQHF	TGTGCCACCAGCAGTATCCGGTCAATCCGGGGGCAGCCCCAGCATTTT
NA	NA	TRBV7-3	TRBJ2-4	CASSLTAGGIQYF	TGTGCCAGCAGCTTAACTGCTGGGGGCATTCAGTACTTC
NA	NA	TRBV7-8	TRBJ2-5	CASSFYGGLAQETQYF	TGTGCCAGCAGCTTTTACGGGGGCCTGGCCCAAGAGACCCAGTACTTC
NA	NA	TRBV4-3	TRBJ1-1	CASSQGLGNTEAFF	TGCGCCAGCAGCCAAGGCCTAGGGAACACTGAAGCTTTCTTT
NA	NA	TRBV12-5	TRBJ2-3	CASGFPSTDTQYF	TGTGCTAGTGGTTTCCCCAGCACAGATACGCAGTATTTT
NA	TRBD2	TRBV4-1	TRBJ2-7	CASSQDESNRGGSYEQYF	TGCGCCAGCAGCCAAGATGAGTCAAATCGGGGGGGATCCTACGAGCAGTACTTC
NA	NA	TRBV4-1	TRBJ1-1	CASSQGHQNTEAFF	TGCGCCAGCAGCCAAGGCCATCAGAACACTGAAGCTTTCTTT
NA	TRBD1	TRBV27	TRBJ1-1	CASSRRTVTHRGMNTEAFF	TGTGCCAGCAGTCGCAGGACAGTTACTCACAGGGGCATGAACACTGAAGCTTTCTTT
NA	NA	TRBV19	TRBJ2-1	CASSISRGLYNEQFF	TGTGCCAGTAGTATTAGCAGGGGATTATACAATGAGCAGTTCTTC
NA	TRBD1	TRBV10-3	TRBJ1-2	CAISDRDYGYTF	TGTGCCATCAGCGACAGGGACTATGGCTACACCTTC
NA	NA	TRBV18	TRBJ2-7	CASSPTRVRGALYEQYF	TGTGCCAGCTCACCAACCCGAGTGAGGGGCGCGCTATACGAGCAGTACTTC
once	NA	TRBV20-1	TRBJ2-1	CSALMWGEQFF	TGCAGTGCTTTGATGTGGGGTGAGCAGTTCTTC
NA	TRBD1	TRBV6-6	TRBJ2-1	CAISASLGQGMSEQFF	TGTGCCATCTCTGCTTCTTTGGGACAGGGTATGAGCGAGCAGTTCTTC
NA	NA	TRBV15	TRBJ1-2	CATSGDYKWGGYTF	TGTGCCACCAGCGGAGATTACAAGTGGGGTGGCTACACCTTC
NA	TRBD1	TRBV30	TRBJ2-6	CAWSGGQGLAGANVLTF	TGTGCCTGGAGTGGGGGACAGGGGTTAGCTGGGGCCAACGTCCTGACTTTC
NA	NA	TRBV7-2	TRBJ1-2	CASSQGGAAANYGYTF	TGTGCCAGCAGCCAAGGGGGGGCAGCAGCTAACTATGGCTACACCTTC
NA	NA	TRBV19	TRBJ2-2	CASKSGVSNTGELFF	TGTGCCAGTAAATCAGGGGTATCGAACACCGGGGAGCTGTTTTTT
NA	NA	TRBV11-3	TRBJ2-3	CASGLLEGTQYF	TGTGCCAGCGGGCTATTGGAGGGGACGCAGTATTTT
NA	NA	TRBV7-8	TRBJ1-6	CASRGGGYSPLHF	TGTGCCAGCAGGGGCGGGGGGTATTCACCCCTCCACTTT
NA	NA	TRBV7-3	TRBJ1-1	CASSLGAGAEAFF	TGTGCCAGCAGCCTGGGGGCAGGGGCTGAAGCTTTCTTT
NA	TRBD2	TRBV5-1	TRBJ2-2	CASSPERGRTGELFF	TGCGCCAGCAGCCCCGAGCGGGGGCGGACCGGGGAGCTGTTTTTT
NA	NA	TRBV4-1	TRBJ1-1	CASSQDINQGRGEAFF	TGCGCCAGCAGCCAAGATATTAATCAGGGGAGGGGAGAAGCTTTCTTT
NA	TRBD1	TRBV5-1	TRBJ1-2	CASSLSRDSVYGYTF	TGCGCCAGCAGCTTGTCCCGGGACAGCGTTTATGGCTACACCTTC
NA	TRBD1	TRBV7-6	TRBJ2-2	CASSLTLRDRGLGELFF	TGTGCCAGCAGCTTAACCCTCCGGGACAGGGGGCTGGGGGAGCTGTTTTTT
NA	NA	TRBV18	TRBJ2-1	CASSPLATYNEQFF	TGTGCCAGCTCACCACTTGCAACATACAATGAGCAGTTCTTC
NA	TRBD1	TRBV7-2	TRBJ1-2	CASRDRDLSYGYTF	TGTGCCAGCAGGGACAGGGACCTCAGCTATGGCTACACCTTC
NA	NA	TRBV5-4	TRBJ2-3	CASSLIGGLGGQYF	TGTGCCAGCAGCCTAATTGGGGGCCTAGGGGGGCAGTATTTT
NA	NA	TRBV11-2	TRBJ2-3	CASSFNSLGTDTQYF	TGTGCCAGCAGCTTCAACTCCCTAGGCACAGATACGCAGTATTTT